The 11 T cell receptor beta chains presented below share a single source sample, sequenced in a study of identical twins. MiXCR was run by TCRdb on the 5' RACE reads, yielding one entry per CDR3 protein. The sample shows hundreds of thousands of distinct CDR3 sequences, more than 6.5% of them seen only once. The sample also formed part of further work on yellow fever vaccine responses in identical twins.

Sequenced sample: memory (CD45RO+) T cells sorted from blood. These receptors originate from a woman in her late teens or twenties in good health.

The chain uses TRBV11-1 and TRBJ2-1, with D perhaps assigned TRBD1 or TRBD2 (6 bases each). The CDR3 has 15 amino acids. Germline CDR1 reads SGHAT; CDR2 reads FQDESV (reference sequence). Trimming left V 4 bases short and J 4 bases short, with 14 bases between. CDR3: CASSWGQGRYNEQFF. CDR3 sequence (DNA): TGTGCCAGCAGCTGGGGCCAGGGGAGGTACAATGAGCAGTTCTTC.

The rearrangement joins TRBV20-1 to TRBJ2-2; the D is unclear. CDR1 is DFQATT and CDR2 is SNEGSKA in the germline V gene (reference sequence). Trimming removed 0 bases from V and 8 bases from J, with 13 bases in between. The CDR3 spans 14 residues. The CDR3 coding sequence is TGCAGTGCTAGAGATCTTCTGGTACATGGGGAGCTGTTTTTT. Translating it yields CSARDLLVHGELFF.

This clonotype showed up just a few times. This chain joins TRBV24-1 and TRBJ1-2, with TRBD1 matching over 10 bases. This CDR3 is 16 amino acids long. V lost 3 bases, J lost 6 bases, and 9 bases stayed unmatched. Germline CDR1 KGHDR, CDR2 SFDVKD. As DNA, the CDR3 is TGTGCCACCAGTGATCGACTTTTGGACAGGGGGGATGGCTACACCTTC. Protein sequence: CATSDRLLDRGDGYTF.

The genes are TRBV28 and TRBJ1-1, with D unclear. V lost 5 bases to trimming and J lost 5 bases, with 9 bases between them. Germline V gene sequence: CDR1 MDHEN, CDR2 SYDVKM. The CDR3 covers 12 residues. CDR3 sequence: CASSLLRTEAFF. For the CDR3, the DNA is TGTGCCAGCAGTCTCCTACGTACTGAAGCTTTCTTT.

There are a few counts of this clonotype. The chain carries TRBV29-1 and TRBJ2-3; D tentatively fits TRBD1 or TRBD2 (5 bases each). V lost 3 bases to trimming and J lost 4 bases, with 8 bases between them. Germline loops: CDR1 SQVTM, CDR2 ANQGSEA. The length of the CDR3 is 12 residues. The CDR3 nucleotides read TGCAGCGTTGAGGGGGTGGCAGATACGCAGTATTTT. This sequence encodes CSVEGVADTQYF.

The genes are TRBV4-2 and TRBJ2-3; D possibly matches TRBD1 or TRBD2 (6 bases each). The CDR3 has 15 amino acids. The germline V gene has CDR1 LGHNA and CDR2 YNFKEQ. V was shortened by 3 bases and J by 5 bases, with 15 bases between the two germline ends. The CDR3 is CASSQRLGGLDTQYF. For the CDR3, the DNA is TGTGCCAGCAGCCAGAGGCTGGGGGGCTTAGATACGCAGTATTTT.

The genes are TRBV7-2 and TRBJ2-1; 9 bases match TRBD2. Germline V gives CDR1 SGHTA, CDR2 FQGNSA. Trimming at V came to 6 bases and at J to 2 bases, leaving 8 bases not matched to a gene. The CDR3 length is 16 residues. The CDR3, as DNA: TGTGCCAGCAGTCGAGCCGGACTAGCGACCTACAATGAGCAGTTCTTC. As protein: CASSRAGLATYNEQFF.

This clonotype has a count of ten or more. The genes are TRBV29-1 and TRBJ2-1; 9 positions agree with TRBD1. This CDR3 spans 15 amino acids. Per the germline V gene, CDR1 is SQVTM and CDR2 is ANQGSEA. V was clipped by 4 bases and J by 8 bases; unmatched bases: 12. The CDR3 loop reads CSVVIYGQGRDEQFF. CDR3 coding DNA: TGCAGCGTTGTTATCTACGGACAGGGGCGGGATGAGCAGTTCTTC.

This chain uses TRBV18 with TRBJ2-7; TRBD1 matches 7 bases. The CDR3 length is 14 residues. CDR1 and CDR2 from the germline V gene are KGHSH and LQKENI. Unmatched junction bases numbered 7, after V lost 6 bases and J lost 2 bases. This CDR3 reads CASSGTAGTYEQYF. DNA for the CDR3: TGTGCCAGCTCTGGGACAGCCGGAACCTACGAGCAGTACTTC.

A few counts support this clonotype. This rearrangement joins TRBV20-1 to TRBJ1-1; TRBD1 might be the D (6 bases). In germline, CDR1 is DFQATT, CDR2 SNEGSKA (reference sequence). The CDR3 has 14 amino acids. V gave up 3 bases and J gave up 4 bases, with 15 bases separating them. CDR3 sequence reads: CSARSTDRFTEAFF. The CDR3 coding sequence is TGCAGTGCTAGGTCGACAGACAGGTTCACTGAAGCTTTCTTT.

In its sample, this clonotype was seen a few times. This sequence joins TRBV7-2 and TRBJ1-2, with D possibly TRBD1 on 5 matching bases. The CDR3 has 15 amino acids. CDR1 and CDR2 (germline): SGHTA, FQGNSA. V dropped 2 bases and J dropped 4 bases, with 14 bases sitting between them. Written as DNA, the CDR3 is TGTGCCAGCAGCTTATTCAAGGGGAGCGGCTATGGCTACACCTTC. Amino acid sequence: CASSLFKGSGYGYTF.